Presented here are 24 T cell receptor beta chains from one specimen sequenced in a study of read filtering for tumor transcriptome and immune sequencing. Molecular barcoded adaptors covering alpha/delta and beta/gamma chains were used on 400 to 450 ng RNA. TCRdb recomputed calls from the reads with MiXCR, one row per CDR3 protein. The sample yields tens of thousands of distinct CDR3 sequences, 20% to 25% seen once. Sequencing was carried out using a population of CD138-negative cells sorted from bone marrow. The receptors derive from a donor aged 40 or over with multiple myeloma.

The gene calls are TRBV28 and TRBJ2-3, with a weak D call TRBD1 (5 bases). The germline gives CDR1 MDHEN, CDR2 SYDVKM. The CDR3 spans 17 residues. Trimming pared 3 bases from V and 5 bases from J, leaving 21 bases between. DNA for the CDR3: TGTGCCAGCAGTTTTATGATCAGGACACAGGTTTTAGATACGCAGTATTTT. Translated, it gives CASSFMIRTQVLDTQYF. Complete variable domain (other parts from reference TRBV28 and TRBJ2-3): DVKVTQSSRYLVKRTGEKVFLECVQDMDHENMFWYRQDPGLGLRLIYFSYDVKMKEKGDIPEGYSVSREKKERFSLILESASTNQTSMYLCASSFMIRTQVLDTQYFGPGTRLTVL.

This clonotype was seen only once. With a much larger clone just one base away, this may be a read error. J is TRBJ2-5 and V is TRBV7-9; maybe TRBD1 (5 bases). Germline V gene data show CDR1 as SEHNR and CDR2 as FQNEAQ (reference sequence). CDR3 length: 16 amino acids. The CDR3 reads CASRVDAGIYQETLYF. In DNA form, the CDR3 reads TGTGCCAGCAGAGTAGACGCAGGGATATATCAAGAGACCCTGTACTTC. Full variable domain (outside the CDR3, taken from reference TRBV7-9 and TRBJ2-5): DTGVSQNPRHKITKRGQNVTFRCDPISEHNRLYWYRQTLGQGPEFLTYFQNEAQLEKSRLLSDRFSAERPKGSFSTLEIQRTEQGDSAMYLCASRVDAGIYQETLYFGPGTRLLVL.

As concerns this clonotype: This may arise from a read error, as a much more abundant clone is one base away. This chain uses TRBV9 with TRBJ2-3, with D unclear. This CDR3 comprises 15 residues. Germline V gene sequence: CDR1 SGDLS, CDR2 YYNGEE. V dropped 2 bases and J dropped 0 bases, with 10 bases sitting between them. The CDR3 coding sequence is TGTGCCAGCAGCGTGCCCTCGGCTAGCACAGATACGCAGTATTTT. This encodes CASSVPSASTDTQYF.

This clonotype appeared many times. This chain links TRBV10-3 with TRBJ2-7, with 12 bases aligning to TRBD1. The CDR3 sequence is 14 residues long. Looked up from germline, CDR1 is ENHRY and CDR2 is SYGVKD. J lost 6 bases, V lost 7 bases, and 7 bases had no gene match. The CDR3 DNA reads TGTGCCATCACCGCCGGGACAGGGGGCGGCGAGCAGTACTTC. Protein product: CAITAGTGGGEQYF.

This clonotype is termed medium-sized (0.01 to 0.1%). J is TRBJ2-1 and V is TRBV20-1, with D perhaps being TRBD1 or TRBD2 (5 bases each). This CDR3 comprises 16 residues. Trimming took 6 bases from V and 1 from J, leaving 19 bases between them. Per the germline V gene, CDR1 is DFQATT and CDR2 is SNEGSKA (reference sequence). The CDR3 region is CSADGAPGSSYNEQFF. CDR3 DNA: TGCAGTGCCGACGGGGCCCCAGGTTCATCCTACAATGAGCAGTTCTTC.

The chain combines TRBV20-1 with TRBJ2-3, with no clear D. CDR1 and CDR2 (germline): DFQATT, SNEGSKA (reference sequence). This CDR3 comprises 12 residues. Trimming cost V 7 bases and J 4 bases, with 12 bases left between them. CDR3 sequence reads: CSVRRGADTQYF. The CDR3 DNA sequence: TGCAGTGTAAGAAGAGGCGCAGATACGCAGTATTTT.

The chain combines TRBV7-9 with TRBJ1-1, with no clear D. Germline loops: CDR1 SEHNR, CDR2 FQNEAQ (reference sequence). This CDR3 has 14 residues. V lost 5 bases to trimming and J lost 0 bases, with 10 bases between them. DNA for the CDR3: TGTGCCAGCAGCCGACAAGGTTTGAACACTGAAGCTTTCTTT. It codes for CASSRQGLNTEAFF.

This clonotype has a count of ten or more. The chain employs TRBV5-1 and TRBJ2-1, with a weak D call TRBD1 (5 bases). Deletions cut 1 base from V and 4 bases from J, with 21 bases between. The germline gives CDR1 SGHRS, CDR2 YFSETQ. The CDR3 sequence is 18 residues long. The DNA for the CDR3 is TGCGCCAGCAGCTTGTTGGGGCAGGGTCCCCCAAGATACAATGAGCAGTTCTTC. Its translation: CASSLLGQGPPRYNEQFF.

This clonotype was detected ten times or more. J is TRBJ2-2 and V is TRBV29-1; 7 nucleotides align to TRBD2. The ends lost 2 bases at V and 3 bases at J; junction bases unmatched: 3. The CDR3 loop spans 14 amino acids. Looked up from germline, CDR1 is SQVTM and CDR2 is ANQGSEA. CDR3 region: CSVEQGGYTGELFF. CDR3 DNA sequence: TGCAGCGTTGAACAGGGAGGGTACACCGGGGAGCTGTTTTTT.

This clonotype was counted only a few times. This chain connects TRBV3-1 to TRBJ2-3; D uncertain. Trimming cost V 1 base and J 3 bases, with 8 bases left between them. CDR1 and CDR2 (germline): LGHDT, YNNKEL (reference sequence). The CDR3 is made up of 14 amino acids. In DNA, the CDR3 is TGTGCCAGCAGCCAAGGGGTTCGGACAGATACGCAGTATTTT. Amino acid sequence: CASSQGVRTDTQYF.

This clonotype has a count of ten or more. The chain recombines TRBV3-1 with TRBJ2-7; 10 bases line up with TRBD1. CDR1 is LGHDT, CDR2 YNNKEL, per germline (reference sequence). The CDR3 covers 15 residues. Trimming took 4 bases from V and 2 from J; bases not matched to a gene: 5. This chain's CDR3 is CASSPRDRGTYEQYF. The CDR3 DNA is TGTGCCAGCAGCCCCCGGGACAGGGGAACCTACGAGCAGTACTTC.

This clonotype was found many times. This chain joins TRBV20-1 and TRBJ2-5, with a possible D match to TRBD2 (6 bases). The CDR3 contains 14 residues. Germline assignment: CDR1 DFQATT and CDR2 SNEGSKA (reference sequence). V shed 0 bases and J shed 5 bases, with 13 bases lying between them. For the CDR3, the DNA is TGCAGTGCTAGAGATCTGGATGGAGGGGAGACCCAGTACTTC. Translation: CSARDLDGGETQYF.

Details on this clonotype: This sequence may be a read error, since a much larger clone differs from it by one base. The chain employs TRBV27 and TRBJ2-7; TRBD1 aligns across 7 bases. Germline-derived CDR1 and CDR2 are MNHEY and SMNVEV (reference sequence). The CDR3 consists of 14 residues. Trimming took 8 bases from V and 6 from J; bases not matched to a gene: 13. CDR3 DNA sequence: TGTGCCAGCTGGACCCACAGGGGTAGGTGCGAGCAGTACTTC. Translated: CASWTHRGRCEQYF.

This chain connects TRBV11-2 to TRBJ2-5, with D perhaps matching TRBD1 (6 bases). This CDR3 region has 12 residues. CDR1 is SGHAT, CDR2 FQNNGV, per germline. The V end lost 2 bases, the J end lost 5 bases, and 6 bases lay between the germline ends. The CDR3 nucleotides are TGTGCCAGCAGCTTACAGGGGGAGACCCAGTACTTC. It encodes CASSLQGETQYF.

This clonotype was counted ten times or more. The gene calls are TRBV29-1 and TRBJ2-2; 9 bases line up with TRBD2. V was pared by 6 bases and J by 3 bases, with 5 bases of the junction left unmatched. Germline V CDR1 and CDR2: SQVTM, ANQGSEA. This CDR3 has 14 residues. CDR3 protein: CSVGTSSDTGELFF. The CDR3 DNA follows: TGCAGCGTGGGGACTAGCTCCGACACCGGGGAGCTGTTTTTT.

This clonotype was seen ten or more times. The chain links TRBV7-9 to TRBJ2-3; TRBD1 agrees at 12 bases. Per germline, CDR1 SEHNR and CDR2 FQNEAQ (reference sequence). The CDR3 has 15 amino acids. Unmatched junction bases numbered 4, after V lost 3 bases and J lost 6 bases. This CDR3 reads CASSLGQGASDTQYF. CDR3 coding DNA: TGTGCCAGCAGCTTGGGACAGGGGGCGTCGGATACGCAGTATTTT.

The table lists this clonotype with many counts. The V gene is TRBV5-1, the J gene TRBJ1-1; TRBD1 aligns across 8 bases. The CDR3 covers 17 residues. Germline V gene data show CDR1 as SGHRS and CDR2 as YFSETQ. V dropped 4 bases and J dropped 2; count of bases not matched to a gene: 13. This CDR3 is CASSQGRAGTGNTEAFF. In nucleotides, the CDR3 is TGCGCCAGCAGCCAAGGAAGAGCCGGGACAGGAAACACTGAAGCTTTCTTT.

This clonotype was detected ten times or more. This chain joins TRBV7-3 and TRBJ2-2; D is unclear. In germline, CDR1 is SGHTA, CDR2 FQGTGA. V lost 5 bases, J lost 0 bases, and 10 bases lay in between. CDR3 length equals 15 residues. The DNA of the CDR3 is TGTGCCAGCAGCCCCGACAACTCGAACACCGGGGAGCTGTTTTTT. The encoded protein is CASSPDNSNTGELFF.

This clonotype was seen ten or more times. V and J are TRBV12-3 or TRBV12-4 and TRBJ2-3; D gene unclear. V lost 6 bases to trimming and J lost 0 bases, with 10 bases between them. The CDR3 is made up of 14 amino acids. The CDR3 region has the DNA TGTGCCAGCAGCGACGGTGCTAGCACAGATACGCAGTATTTT. This translates into CASSDGASTDTQYF.

At least ten counts were recorded for this clonotype. V and J are TRBV2 and TRBJ1-6; TRBD1 matches at 7 bases. From germline, CDR1 is SNHLY and CDR2 FYNNEI. This CDR3 spans 17 amino acids. V lost 5 bases to trimming and J lost 4 bases; unmatched junction nucleotides: 11. CDR3 region: CASSIGTVRPYNSPLHF. For the CDR3, the DNA is TGTGCCAGCAGTATCGGGACAGTACGTCCTTATAATTCACCCCTCCACTTT.

In this sample, this clonotype turned up many times. The V and J genes are TRBV5-1 and TRBJ2-1; 8 bases match TRBD1. The CDR3 sequence is 14 residues long. Trimming cost V 4 bases and J 2 bases; bases outside gene matches: 2. Per the germline V gene, CDR1 is SGHRS and CDR2 is YFSETQ. The CDR3 region has the DNA TGCGCCAGCAGCCTGGACAGGGCCTACAATGAGCAGTTCTTC. Its protein product is CASSLDRAYNEQFF.

At least ten counts were recorded for this clonotype. This chain joins TRBV4-1 and TRBJ1-5, with 9 bases fitting TRBD1. V trimming: 4 bases; J trimming: 8 bases; junction bases outside the gene matches: 6. This CDR3 spans 14 amino acids. Germline V CDR1 and CDR2: MGHRA, YSYEKL. The CDR3 coding sequence is TGCGCCAGCAGCCGGGGACAGGGTCTGGAGCCCCAGCATTTT. Its translation is CASSRGQGLEPQHF.

This clonotype was seen ten or more times. The chain combines TRBV2 with TRBJ2-1; D is unresolved. CDR3 length: 11 amino acids. The germline CDR1 and CDR2 sequences are SNHLY and FYNNEI. V lost 6 bases to trimming and J lost 3 bases, with 3 bases between them. The CDR3: CASRDYNEQFF. The CDR3 DNA sequence: TGTGCCAGCAGGGACTACAATGAGCAGTTCTTC.

This clonotype appeared a few times. Given a much more abundant clone one base away, this may be a read error. This chain connects TRBV30 to TRBJ2-6; TRBD1 aligns across 10 bases. Germline CDR1 and CDR2: GTSNPN and SVGIG (reference sequence). The CDR3 is 15 amino acids. The ends lost 7 bases at V and 6 bases at J; junction bases unmatched: 9. The DNA for the CDR3 is TGTGCCTACGAGACAGGGGGCTCTCAGGCCAACGTCCTGACTTTC. Amino acid sequence: CAYETGGSQANVLTF.